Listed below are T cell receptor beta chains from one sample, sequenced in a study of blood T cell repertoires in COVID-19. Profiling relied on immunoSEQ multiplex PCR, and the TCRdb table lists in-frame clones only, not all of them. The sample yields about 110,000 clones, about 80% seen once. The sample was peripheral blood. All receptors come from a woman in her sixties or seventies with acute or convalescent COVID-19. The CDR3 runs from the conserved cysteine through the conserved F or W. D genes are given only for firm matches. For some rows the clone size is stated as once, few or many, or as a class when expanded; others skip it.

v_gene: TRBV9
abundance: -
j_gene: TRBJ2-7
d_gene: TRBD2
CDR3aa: CASSVDAGGIREQYF
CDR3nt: TGTGCCAGCAGCGTAGATGCGGGAGGGATACGGGAGCAGTACTTC

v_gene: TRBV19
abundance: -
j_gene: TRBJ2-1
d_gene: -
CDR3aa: CASSIRLAYNEQFF
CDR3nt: TGTGCCAGTAGTATAAGACTAGCCTACAATGAGCAGTTCTTC

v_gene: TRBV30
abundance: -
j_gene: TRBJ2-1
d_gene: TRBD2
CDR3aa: CAWSVPGASGSSNEQFF
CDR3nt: TGTGCCTGGAGTGTACCGGGTGCTAGCGGGAGTTCAAATGAGCAGTTCTTC

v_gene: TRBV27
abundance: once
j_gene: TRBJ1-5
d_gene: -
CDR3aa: CASSPIQPQHF
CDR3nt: TGTGCCAGCAGTCCCATCCAGCCCCAGCATTTT

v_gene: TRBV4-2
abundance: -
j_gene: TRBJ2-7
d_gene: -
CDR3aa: CASSPRSPTYEQYF
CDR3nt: TGTGCCAGCAGCCCCCGGAGTCCGACCTACGAGCAGTACTTC

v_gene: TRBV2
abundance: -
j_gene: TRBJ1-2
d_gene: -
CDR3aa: CASGGDGAYGYTF
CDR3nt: TGTGCCAGCGGGGGGGACGGGGCCTATGGCTACACCTTC

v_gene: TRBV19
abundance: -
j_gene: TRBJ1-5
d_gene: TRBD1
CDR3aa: CAGGTGGAQPQHF
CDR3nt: TGTGCCGGCGGGACAGGGGGCGCCCAGCCCCAGCATTTT

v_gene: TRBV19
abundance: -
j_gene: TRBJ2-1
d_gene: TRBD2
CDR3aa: CASSIEGGEYNEQFF
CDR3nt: TGTGCCAGTAGTATAGAGGGGGGGGAGTACAATGAGCAGTTCTTC

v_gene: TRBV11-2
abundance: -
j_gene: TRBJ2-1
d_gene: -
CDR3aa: CASSLSGGYNEQFF
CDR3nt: TGTGCCAGCAGCTTATCCGGCGGTTACAATGAGCAGTTCTTC

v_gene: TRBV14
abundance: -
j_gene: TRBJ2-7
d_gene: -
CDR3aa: CASSRQEGHYRYEQYF
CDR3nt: TGTGCCAGCAGCCGCCAGGAGGGTCATTATCGCTACGAGCAGTACTTC

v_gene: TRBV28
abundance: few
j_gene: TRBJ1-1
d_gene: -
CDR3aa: CASSPRLKGNGEAFF
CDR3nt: TGTGCCAGCAGCCCCCGGTTGAAGGGGAACGGTGAAGCTTTCTTT

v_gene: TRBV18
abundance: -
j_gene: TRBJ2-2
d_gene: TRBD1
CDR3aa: CASSRRQGGGTGELFF
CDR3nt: TGTGCCAGCTCCCGCAGACAGGGCGGTGGAACCGGGGAGCTGTTTTTT

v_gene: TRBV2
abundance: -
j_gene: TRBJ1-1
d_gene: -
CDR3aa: CASGTEKNTEAFF
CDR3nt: TGTGCCAGCGGTACAGAAAAGAACACTGAAGCTTTCTTT

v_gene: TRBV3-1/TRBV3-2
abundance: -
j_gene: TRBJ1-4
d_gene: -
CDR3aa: CASSQDLAATNEKLFF
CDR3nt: TGTGCCAGCAGCCAAGACCTGGCAGCAACTAATGAAAAACTGTTTTTT

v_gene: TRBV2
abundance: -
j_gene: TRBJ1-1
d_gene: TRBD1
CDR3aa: CASKGQGARFTEAFF
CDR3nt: TGTGCCAGCAAAGGGCAGGGGGCTAGGTTCACTGAAGCTTTCTTT

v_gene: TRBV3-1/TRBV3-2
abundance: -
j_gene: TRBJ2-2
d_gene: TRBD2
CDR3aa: CASSQGPAGGLGELFF
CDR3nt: TGTGCCAGCAGCCAAGGACCAGCGGGGGGACTCGGGGAGCTGTTTTTT

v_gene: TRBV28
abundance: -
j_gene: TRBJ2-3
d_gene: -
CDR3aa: CASSPRQESTDTQYF
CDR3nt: TGTGCCAGCAGCCCCCGACAGGAGAGCACAGATACGCAGTATTTT

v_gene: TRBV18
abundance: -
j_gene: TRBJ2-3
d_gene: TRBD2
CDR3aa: CASSPLAGHRKDTQYF
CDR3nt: TGTGCCAGCTCACCACTAGCGGGACATCGTAAAGATACGCAGTATTTT

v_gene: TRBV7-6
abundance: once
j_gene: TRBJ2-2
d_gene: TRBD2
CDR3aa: CASSLGTSSNTGELFF
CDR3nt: TGTGCCAGCAGCTTAGGGACTAGCTCGAACACCGGGGAGCTGTTTTTT

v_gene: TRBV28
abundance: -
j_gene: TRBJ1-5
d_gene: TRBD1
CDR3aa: CASSYRGRLGQPQHF
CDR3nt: TGTGCCAGCAGTTACAGGGGGCGGTTGGGTCAGCCCCAGCATTTT

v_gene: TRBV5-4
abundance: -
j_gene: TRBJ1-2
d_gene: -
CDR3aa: CASSLTATSGYTF
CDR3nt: TGTGCCAGCAGCTTGACAGCGACTAGTGGCTACACCTTC

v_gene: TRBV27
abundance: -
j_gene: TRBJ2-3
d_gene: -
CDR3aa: CASRDRPSTDTQYF
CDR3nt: TGTGCCAGCAGAGACAGACCTAGCACAGATACGCAGTATTTT

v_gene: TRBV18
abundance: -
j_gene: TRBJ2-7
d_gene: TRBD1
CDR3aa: CASSRVGTGFDEQYF
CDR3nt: TGTGCCAGCTCACGGGTCGGGACAGGGTTTGACGAGCAGTACTTC

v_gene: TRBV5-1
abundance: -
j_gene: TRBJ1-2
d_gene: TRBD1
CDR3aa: CASSLDRDRGQGYTF
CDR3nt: TGCGCCAGCAGCTTAGACCGGGACAGGGGGCAAGGCTACACCTTC

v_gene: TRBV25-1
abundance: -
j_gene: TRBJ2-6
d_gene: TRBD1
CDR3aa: CASRAGGPSSGANVLTF
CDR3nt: TGTGCCAGCAGGGCAGGGGGACCCTCCTCTGGGGCCAACGTCCTGACTTTC

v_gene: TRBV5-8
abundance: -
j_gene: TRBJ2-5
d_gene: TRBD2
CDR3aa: CASSLGTSGTRETQYF
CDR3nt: TGTGCCAGCAGCTTGGGAACTAGCGGGACTCGGGAGACCCAGTACTTC

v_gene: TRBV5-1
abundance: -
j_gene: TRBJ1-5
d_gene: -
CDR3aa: CASSLDTPGNQPQHF
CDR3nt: TGCGCCAGCAGCTTGGATACCCCAGGGAATCAGCCCCAGCATTTT

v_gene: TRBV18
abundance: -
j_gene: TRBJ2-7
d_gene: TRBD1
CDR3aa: CASSPNRRGTGSYEQYF
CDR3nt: TGTGCCAGCTCACCAAATAGACGCGGGACAGGATCCTACGAGCAGTACTTC

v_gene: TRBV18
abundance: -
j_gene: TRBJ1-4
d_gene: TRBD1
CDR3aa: CASSPLGQGEGKLFF
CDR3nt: TGTGCCAGCTCACCCCTGGGACAGGGGGAGGGGAAACTGTTTTTT

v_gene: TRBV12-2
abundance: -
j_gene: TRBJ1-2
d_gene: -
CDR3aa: CASRLGDGAPRYLCYGYTF
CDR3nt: -

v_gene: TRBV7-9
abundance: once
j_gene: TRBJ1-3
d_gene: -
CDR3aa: CASSLSGRGTGNTIYF
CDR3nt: TGTGCCAGCAGCTTATCAGGCAGAGGGACTGGAAACACCATATATTTT

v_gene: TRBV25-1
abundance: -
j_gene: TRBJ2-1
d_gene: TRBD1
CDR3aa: CASSETGGSRLHNEQFF
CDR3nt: TGTGCCAGCAGCGAGACAGGGGGAAGCAGGCTACACAATGAGCAGTTCTTC

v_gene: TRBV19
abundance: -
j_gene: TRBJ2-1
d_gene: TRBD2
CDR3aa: CASTPSGGNEQFF
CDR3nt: TGTGCCAGTACCCCTAGCGGGGGAAATGAGCAGTTCTTC

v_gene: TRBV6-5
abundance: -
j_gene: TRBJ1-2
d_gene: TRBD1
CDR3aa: CASSPRTGVSSF
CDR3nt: TGTGCCAGCAGCCCGAGGACAGGGGTTTCCAGCTTC

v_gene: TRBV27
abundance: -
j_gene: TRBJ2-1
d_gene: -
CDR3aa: CASSLLALGNNEQFF
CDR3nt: TGTGCCAGCAGTCTACTAGCTCTTGGGAACAATGAGCAGTTCTTC

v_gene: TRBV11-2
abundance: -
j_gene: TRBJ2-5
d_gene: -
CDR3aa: CASSLSAGQSWVAQYF
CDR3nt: TGTGCCAGCAGCTTATCCGCGGGTCAGAGTTGGGTGGCCCAGTACTTC

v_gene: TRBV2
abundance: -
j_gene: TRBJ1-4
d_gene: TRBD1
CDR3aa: CASYGGQGDEKLFF
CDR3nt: TGTGCCAGCTATGGGGGACAGGGTGATGAAAAACTGTTTTTT